This T cell receptor beta chain appears in the sequencing data of a study of T cells after yellow fever vaccination (dated by TCRdb to the late 2010s). Looking at the study overall: The SMART-Seq v4 Ultra Low Input RNA kit was used to prepare libraries from fractions with low cell numbers. To follow T-cell clones before and after primary and booster YFV17D yellow fever vaccination, bulk TCR alpha and beta repertoires were sequenced over time. Two healthy male donors, one aged 18 to 29 and one aged 30 to 40 years, made up the cohort. Blood was drawn at multiple timepoints before and after primary and secondary immunization, with bulk PBMC replicates and cell subsets isolated.

TCR cDNA was synthesized by 5'RACE template switching, through which a universal primer site and unique molecular identifiers were introduced. Priming of cDNA synthesis was performed from both the TCR alpha and TCR beta constant segments. Libraries were amplified in two PCR steps, with sample barcodes and sequencing adapters added in the second step. Libraries were sequenced on Illumina HiSeq 2500 (2x100 bp) or NovaSeq (2x150 bp). Regarding the original processing steps: MIGEC was used to demultiplex reads and collapse the reads into UMI consensus sequences, and MiXCR was used for V(D)J alignment. Vaccine-responding clonotypes were defined with edgeR using replicate PBMC samples, requiring FDR below 0.01 and a log2 fold change above 5 up to day 15. CD4 or CD8 identity was assigned to each bulk clonotype according to whether the clonotype was present at higher abundance in the sequenced CD4 repertoire or the sequenced CD8 repertoire. TCRdb's own reprocessing of the public reads used fastp at Q25 and MiXCR and kept productive beta chains. Rows are unified per CDR3 protein, each entry keeping the most common DNA and genes. TCRdb's processing, not the authors', yielded these V and J calls. In this sample the table shows fewer than 450,000 distinct CDR3 sequences, about 9.9% of which occur a single time. The top ten clones comprise roughly a sixth of the sample.

The sample's treatment or condition, from its label and the paper: live attenuated yellow fever vaccine strain. At each blood-draw timepoint, two biological replicates of bulk PBMCs were collected. PBMCs were isolated from peripheral blood using a standard Ficoll-Paque protocol. TriZol was used to extract RNA from bulk PBMCs, from CD4 and CD8 fractions, and from dextramer-positive and dextramer-negative fractions. The paper's findings and limits, for the study overall: Computational filtering was needed because FACS-sorted repertoires could contain abundant contaminating clonotypes from the bulk population. The study included only a couple of donors, which limits how far the findings can be generalized. The secondary T-cell response was weaker than the primary response but faster, peaking on day 5 instead of day 15. Most clones expanded after primary vaccination were re-detected after the booster (almost 98% of CD4 and about 88% of CD8), suggesting broad memory maintenance. A small share of clonotypes occurred in both CD4 and CD8 compartments, likely arising from convergent recombination.

About this clonotype: Its antigen remains undetermined. Base qualities were left out, and no much larger clone turns up one base away.

The source is a man aged 18 to 29 who received the YFV17D yellow fever vaccine. The sample consisted of PBMCs, taken on the day of the first yellow fever vaccination.

The DNA sequence follows: TGTGCCAGCAGCTTAGAGCCTAGCGGGGGGCCCCAGTACTTC. Translated, it reads CASSLEPSGGPQYF. Here the chain combines TRBV7-2 and TRBJ2-5; 11 central bases correspond to TRBD2. Trimmed from V: 1 base; trimmed from J: 9 bases; junction bases lacking a gene match: 4. The CDR3 spans 14 residues, from the cysteine through the phenylalanine. The kept DNA is CDR3 alone, 42 bases in frame from the first base. The germline V gene encodes CDR1 SGHTA and CDR2 FQGNSA.